The T cell receptor beta chain under discussion was sequenced for a study of CD8 T cells in Susac syndrome. Random hexamers were used to reverse transcribe the RNA input (roughly 0.5 to 1 ug). The amplification used immunoSEQ multiplex PCR on TCR beta CDR3; it spanned 54 Vbeta and 13 Jbeta. Each CDR3 protein gets one entry after TCRdb re-called the immunoSEQ multiplex PCR reads with MiXCR. The table has some 120,000 distinct CDR3 sequences, roughly 96% seen once; the top ten hold over 0.1%. The authors carried out high-throughput sequencing of TCR beta. They applied it to CD8+ and CD4+ T cells obtained from blood. Controls were age- and sex-matched healthy donors. The sample comprised CD4+ T cells from PBMCs. The source of this sequence is a human donor in good health.

CDR3 bases: TGCAGTGCTAGATTAGCTGGGGGCACAGATACGCAGTATTTT. Its translation is CSARLAGGTDTQYF. The chain recombines TRBV20-1 with TRBJ2-3; D remains ambiguous. V lost 2 bases to trimming and J lost 1 base, with 10 bases between them. This CDR3 spans 14 amino acids. In germline, CDR1 is DFQATT, CDR2 SNEGSKA (reference sequence).